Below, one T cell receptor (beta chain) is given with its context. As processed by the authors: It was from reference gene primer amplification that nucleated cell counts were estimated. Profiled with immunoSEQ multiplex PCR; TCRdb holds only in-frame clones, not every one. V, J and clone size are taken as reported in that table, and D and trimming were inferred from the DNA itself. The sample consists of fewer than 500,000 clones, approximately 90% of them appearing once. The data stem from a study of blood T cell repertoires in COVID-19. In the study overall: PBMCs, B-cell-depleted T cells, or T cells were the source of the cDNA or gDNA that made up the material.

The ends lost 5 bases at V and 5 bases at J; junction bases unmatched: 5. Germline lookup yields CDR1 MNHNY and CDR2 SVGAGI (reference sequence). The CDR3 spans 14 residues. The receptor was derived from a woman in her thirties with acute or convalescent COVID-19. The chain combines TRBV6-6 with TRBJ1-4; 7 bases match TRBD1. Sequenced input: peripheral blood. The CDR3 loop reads CASSPDRKNEKLFF. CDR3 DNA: TGTGCCAGCAGTCCGGACAGGAAGAATGAAAAACTGTTTTTT.